Listed below are T cell receptor beta chains from one sample, sequenced in a study of blood T cell repertoires in COVID-19. Sequencing used immunoSEQ multiplex PCR; TCRdb keeps in-frame clones, though not all of them. This table has under 150,000 clones, roughly nine tenths appearing once. The sequenced sample was peripheral blood. The receptors originated from a man in his fifties with active COVID-19. CDR3s include the opening cysteine and the closing phenylalanine or tryptophan. The D gene is left open where the match is weak. Clone size, where shown, is once, few, many, or a class for clones that have expanded.

j_gene | d_gene | len | abundance | v_gene | CDR3aa | CDR3nt
TRBJ1-4 | . | 12 | . | TRBV11-2 | CASSLGGPTLFF | TGTGCCAGCAGCTTAGGAGGGCCAACGCTGTTTTTT
TRBJ2-2 | . | 15 | . | TRBV5-1 | CASSWRDSNTGELFF | TGCGCCAGCAGCTGGCGGGACTCGAACACCGGGGAGCTGTTTTTT
TRBJ2-1 | TRBD2 | 16 | . | TRBV7-6 | CASSPSGGGTYNEQFF | TGTGCCAGCAGCCCCAGTGGCGGGGGGACCTACAATGAGCAGTTCTTC
TRBJ2-1 | TRBD2 | 12 | once | TRBV30 | CAWTSGNNEQFF | TGTGCCTGGACTAGCGGTAACAATGAGCAGTTCTTC
TRBJ2-1 | TRBD2 | 15 | once | TRBV9 | CASSRLAGGYNEQFF | TGTGCCAGCAGCCGACTAGCGGGGGGCTACAATGAGCAGTTCTTC
TRBJ1-2 | TRBD1 | 14 | once | TRBV28 | CASGTGTAFYGYTF | TGTGCCAGCGGAACCGGGACAGCCTTCTATGGCTACACCTTC
TRBJ2-3 | . | 12 | . | TRBV21-1 | CASSEGADTQYF | TGTGCCAGCAGCGAGGGCGCAGATACGCAGTATTTT
TRBJ1-1 | . | 15 | . | TRBV19 | CASSIVMGAKVEAFF | TGTGCCAGTAGTATTGTTATGGGGGCAAAGGTTGAAGCTTTCTTT
TRBJ2-5 | TRBD2 | 15 | . | TRBV11-2 | CASSLAGTSLETQYF | TGTGCCAGCAGCTTAGCGGGGACTAGCCTGGAGACCCAGTACTTC
TRBJ2-1 | TRBD2 | 17 | . | TRBV5-1 | CASSQGLAGGRANEQFF | TGCGCCAGCAGCCAGGGACTAGCGGGAGGCCGCGCGAATGAGCAGTTCTTC
TRBJ2-2 | . | 12 | once | TRBV6-6 | CASSSYNWELFF | TGTGCCAGCAGTTCTTATAATTGGGAGCTGTTTTTT
TRBJ1-2 | TRBD1 | 13 | once | TRBV7-2 | CASSLGQKYGYTF | TGTGCCAGCAGCTTGGGACAGAAGTATGGCTACACCTTC
TRBJ1-1 | . | 13 | . | TRBV2 | CASSATVNTEAFF | TGTGCCAGCAGTGCTACAGTTAACACTGAAGCTTTCTTT
TRBJ1-5 | . | 16 | . | TRBV11-2 | CASSLRAGDSNQPQHF | TGTGCCAGCAGCTTAAGAGCAGGCGATAGCAATCAGCCCCAGCATTTT
TRBJ1-2 | . | 16 | . | TRBV18 | CASSPGGRLVGYGYTF | TGTGCCAGCTCACCAGGGGGCAGGTTGGTGGGCTATGGCTACACCTTC
TRBJ2-1 | . | 14 | . | TRBV6-5 | CASKRNYPGNEQFF | TGTGCCAGCAAACGCAATTACCCAGGGAATGAGCAGTTCTTC
TRBJ1-2 | TRBD1 | 14 | . | TRBV6-5 | CASRQTGTAYGYTF | TGTGCCAGCAGGCAAACCGGGACAGCCTATGGCTACACCTTC
TRBJ2-1 | . | 13 | once | TRBV3-1/TRBV3-2 | CASSSGVYNEQFF | TGTGCCAGCTCCAGCGGAGTCTACAATGAGCAGTTCTTC
TRBJ1-3 | TRBD1 | 15 | once | TRBV19 | CASQTTGGSGNTIYF | TGTGCCAGTCAGACGACAGGGGGCTCTGGAAACACCATATATTTT
TRBJ2-1 | . | 16 | . | TRBV5-1 | CASSGSSGNAYNEQFF | TGCGCCAGCAGCGGTTCAAGCGGTAACGCCTACAATGAGCAGTTCTTC
TRBJ2-2 | . | 15 | . | TRBV7-2 | CASSLALAETGELFF | TGTGCCAGCAGCTTAGCACTAGCAGAAACCGGGGAGCTGTTTTTT
TRBJ1-2 | . | 14 | . | TRBV2 | CASTEGGINYGYTF | TGTGCCAGCACCGAGGGAGGGATAAACTATGGCTACACCTTC
TRBJ2-4 | TRBD2 | 17 | . | TRBV7-2 | CASSPREGAGSRNIQYF | TGTGCCAGCAGCCCCCGCGAGGGAGCGGGATCTAGAAACATTCAGTACTTC
TRBJ2-3 | TRBD2 | 16 | . | TRBV5-1 | CASSLGLAGVTDTQYF | TGCGCCAGCAGCTTGGGGTTAGCGGGGGTGACAGATACGCAGTATTTT
TRBJ2-1 | TRBD2 | 15 | . | TRBV7-8 | CASSSRTSGSGEQFF | TGTGCCAGCAGCTCCCGGACTAGCGGGAGCGGAGAGCAGTTCTTC
TRBJ2-3 | TRBD2 | 15 | . | TRBV7-2 | CASSPGTSGTDTQYF | TGTGCCAGCAGCCCGGGGACTAGCGGCACAGATACGCAGTATTTT
TRBJ1-2 | TRBD1 | 13 | . | TRBV12-3/TRBV12-4 | CASSLDRGAGYTF | TGTGCCAGCAGTTTGGACAGGGGTGCTGGCTACACCTTC
TRBJ2-1 | . | 18 | . | TRBV10-3 | CAISESIGRLGGNNEQFF | TGTGCCATCAGTGAGTCGATCGGTCGGCTTGGCGGCAACAATGAGCAGTTCTTC